The next 9 T cell receptor beta chains were all read from a single sample in a study of T cell responses to AZD1222 COVID-19 vaccine. Here immunoSEQ multiplex PCR was the method, and the copy in TCRdb shows in-frame clones only, minus some. Among 150,000 to 200,000 clones listed, 90% to 95% were seen once. This sample comprised peripheral blood, obtained on day 0 of AZD1222 vaccination. The receptors here all came from an adult in good health.

As regards this clone: The junction differs from germline at one of its ends, possibly a read error. CDR3 sequence (DNA): TGTGCTAGCAGCTTAGGTCCCCGTGGGGGTTCCGGGGCCAACGTCCTGACTTTC. Its protein is CASSLGPRGGSGANVLTF. The chain couples TRBV7-7 to TRBJ2-6, with D perhaps matching TRBD1 or TRBD2 (5 bases each). The CDR3 is 18 amino acids. CDR1 and CDR2 from the germline V gene are SSHAT and FNYEAQ (reference sequence).

The chain links TRBV6-5 to TRBJ2-7, with D hard to call. Germline CDR1 MNHEY, CDR2 SVGAGI. The CDR3 is made up of 15 amino acids. V was cut by 7 bases and J by 0 bases, with 16 bases left in between. The CDR3 is CASKRSAESSYEQYF. CDR3 sequence (DNA): TGTGCCAGCAAGAGGTCGGCAGAGAGCTCCTACGAGCAGTACTTC.

The V call is TRBV27, the J call TRBJ2-2; no clear D gene. Germline lookup yields CDR1 MNHEY and CDR2 SMNVEV (reference sequence). Trimming shortened V by 5 bases and J by 0 bases, and 10 bases separated the two germline ends. This CDR3 region has 15 residues. CDR3 sequence (DNA): TGTGCCAGCAGTCCCCCCTTTGCGAACACCGGGGAGCTGTTTTTT. Translated, it gives CASSPPFANTGELFF.

The rearrangement links TRBV30 to TRBJ1-2; 8 bases line up with TRBD1. Germline-derived CDR1 and CDR2 are GTSNPN and SVGIG (reference sequence). V shed 0 bases, J shed 1 base, and the junction held 4 bases outside the gene matches. The CDR3 is 15 residues long. CDR3 bases: TGTGCCTGGAGTGTACAGGGGGGTTATAACTATGGCTACACCTTC. This translates into CAWSVQGGYNYGYTF.

This chain links TRBV25-1 with TRBJ2-7; D call uncertain. V was shortened by 7 bases and J by 0 bases, with 7 bases between the two germline ends. Germline V gives CDR1 MGHDK, CDR2 SYGVNS. The CDR3 has 12 amino acids. CDR3 residues: CASMGNSYEQYF. For the CDR3, the DNA is TGTGCCAGCATGGGGAACTCCTACGAGCAGTACTTC.

V is TRBV4-1 and J is TRBJ2-7; D not resolved. There are 13 residues in the CDR3. V shed 4 bases and J shed 3 bases, with 10 bases lying between them. The germline gives CDR1 MGHRA, CDR2 YSYEKL. This CDR3 reads CASSPGTYYEQYF. The CDR3 region has the DNA TGCGCCAGCAGCCCAGGAACTTACTACGAGCAGTACTTC.

This chain uses TRBV5-5 with TRBJ1-2; 8 bases agree with TRBD1. The CDR3 totals 14 residues. Germline trimming cut 4 bases from V and 4 bases from J; bases unmatched to any gene: 6. The germline V gene encodes CDR1 SGHKS and CDR2 YYEKEE (reference sequence). For the CDR3, the DNA is TGTGCCAGCAGCCCTGGACAGGGCGTCTATGGCTACACCTTC. Encoded protein: CASSPGQGVYGYTF.

The chain joins TRBV5-1 to TRBJ2-4; D is perhaps TRBD1 (6 bases). The CDR3 covers 14 residues. Between the trimmed V and J ends, which lost 0 bases and 14 bases, there was a span of 18 bases. CDR1 SGHRS and CDR2 YFSETQ come from the germline V gene. This CDR3 is CASSLEGLGANEYF. CDR3 nucleotide sequence: TGCGCCAGCAGCTTGGAGGGTTTGGGGGCGAATGAGTACTTC.

The chain recombines TRBV19 with TRBJ1-2, with D tentatively TRBD1 (6 bases). The CDR3 sequence is 14 residues long. The germline V and J ends were trimmed by 7 bases and 5 bases, with 17 bases remaining between them. CDR1 and CDR2 from the germline V gene are LNHDA and SQIVND (reference sequence). The CDR3 loop is CASKVGGAEYGYTF. The DNA for the CDR3 is TGTGCCAGTAAAGTGGGGGGCGCGGAGTATGGCTACACCTTC. The variable domain in full, with the rest retrieved from reference TRBV19 and TRBJ1-2, is DGGITQSPKYLFRKEGQNVTLSCEQNLNHDAMYWYRQDPGQGLRLIYYSQIVNDFQKGDIAEGYSVSREKKESFPLTVTSAQKNPTAFYLCASKVGGAEYGYTFGSGTRLTVV.